Presented here are 19 T cell receptor beta chains from one specimen sequenced in a study of response to subunit inactivated influenza vaccine. TCRdb redid the calling of the RT-PCR reads with MiXCR, one entry per CDR3 protein. This sample has about 570,000 distinct CDR3 sequences; around 11% occur once, and the top ten carry approximately 11%. The data also belong to a second study, concerning T cells expressing NK-cell markers. That source adds: Generation of TCR beta cDNA was performed by 5'RACE template switching incorporating UMIs.

The sequencing used PBMCs from blood, collected on the day of vaccination. The receptors were gathered from a man aged 45-65 years who received an inactivated influenza vaccine.

The gene calls are TRBV27 and TRBJ2-2; the D gene is possibly TRBD2 (5 bases). The CDR3 consists of 15 residues. Trimming shortened V by 0 bases and J by 7 bases, and 12 bases separated the two germline ends. Germline assignment: CDR1 MNHEY and CDR2 SMNVEV (reference sequence). The CDR3 reads CASSLSAGHFGELFF. In nucleotides, the CDR3 is TGTGCCAGCAGTTTATCGGCGGGTCATTTCGGGGAGCTGTTTTTT.

This clonotype has more than one count but fewer than ten. This may stem from a read error, because a much larger clone lies one nucleotide away. The CDR3 protein is CSARGYQETQYF. The CDR3 DNA follows: TGCAGTGCTAGAGGGTACCAAGAGACCCAGTACTTC. The chain is built from TRBV20-1 and TRBJ2-5; no clear D gene. This CDR3 spans 12 amino acids. V was trimmed by 1 base and J by 0 bases, leaving 3 bases between them. The germline V gene encodes CDR1 DFQATT and CDR2 SNEGSKA (reference sequence).

The chain combines TRBV21-1 with TRBJ2-3; the table's D call, TRBD1, was not checked against the DNA. TRBV21-1 is a known pseudogene. This CDR3 is built from 15 residues. CDR3 bases: TGTGCCAGCAGCAAAGCGCCGCTAGGGGGAGATACGCAGTATTTT. Its protein is CASSKAPLGGDTQYF.

The J gene is TRBJ2-7, the V gene TRBV5-1, with 9 bases aligning to TRBD2. Germline V gives CDR1 SGHRS, CDR2 YFSETQ. The CDR3 loop spans 18 amino acids. The V and J ends lost 1 base and 8 bases, in that order; junction bases with no gene match: 19. CDR3 loop: CASSLRGRSASGELKQYF. The CDR3 DNA sequence: TGCGCCAGCAGCTTGCGGGGGAGGTCAGCTAGCGGGGAACTCAAGCAGTACTTC.

Concerning this clonotype: Germline and junction disagree at one end, which may indicate a read error. The CDR3 DNA sequence: TGTGCCAGCAGTTCGAGGACAGGAGGACTAGCGGGAGGGCCCTCGTCAGATACGAAGTATTTT. Its protein product is CASSSRTGGLAGGPSSDTKYF. This sequence joins TRBV12-3 or TRBV12-4 and TRBJ2-3; TRBD2 matches 15 bases. CDR3 length: 21 residues.

As concerns this clonotype: Being one base from a much bigger clone, this may be a read error. The V call is TRBV11-2, the J call TRBJ2-4; no definite D call. Germline V gives CDR1 SGHAT, CDR2 FQNNGV. This CDR3 has 16 residues. CDR3 in amino acids: CASSLAAGWAKNIHYF. The CDR3 DNA sequence: TGTGCCAGCAGCTTAGCCGCCGGTTGGGCCAAAAACATTCACTACTTC.

This clonotype was observed at least ten times. The V and J genes are TRBV5-1 and TRBJ2-5; TRBD1 aligns across 7 bases. This CDR3 contains 15 residues. With 3 bases clipped from V and 5 bases from J, the junction kept 10 bases outside the gene matches. The germline gives CDR1 SGHRS, CDR2 YFSETQ. CDR3 DNA sequence: TGCGCCAGCAGCTGGACCGGGACAGTATTGGAGACCCAGTACTTC. It yields the protein CASSWTGTVLETQYF.

V gene TRBV10-3 combines with J gene TRBJ2-5; maybe TRBD1 (5 bases). The CDR3 loop spans 15 amino acids. Germline V lookup: CDR1 ENHRY, CDR2 SYGVKD. V dropped 5 bases and J dropped 1 base, with 14 bases sitting between them. The CDR3 nucleotides are TGTGCCATCAGTTCCTTAAGGGGAAGCCAAGAGACCCAGTACTTC. This gives the protein CAISSLRGSQETQYF.

This clonotype has at least ten counts. The chain has TRBV20-1 and TRBJ1-6; D gene uncertain. The CDR3 extends over 15 amino acids. V lost 3 bases to trimming and J lost 6 bases, with 15 bases between them. Germline CDR1 and CDR2: DFQATT and SNEGSKA (reference sequence). CDR3 protein: CSASPSGFLNSPLHF. In DNA form, the CDR3 reads TGCAGTGCTAGCCCTTCCGGGTTCCTTAATTCACCCCTCCACTTT.

This chain connects TRBV12-3 or TRBV12-4 to TRBJ2-7; possibly TRBD2 for D (6 bases). This CDR3 region has 11 residues. V gave up 3 bases and J gave up 12 bases, with 12 bases separating them. DNA for the CDR3: TGTGCCAGCAGTTTCGGGGGTTACCTGTACTTC. Encoded protein: CASSFGGYLYF.

The chain has TRBV12-3 or TRBV12-4 and TRBJ2-5; 8 nucleotides match TRBD1. V dropped 7 bases and J dropped 5; count of bases not matched to a gene: 9. This CDR3 has 14 amino acids. This CDR3 is CASTSRTGWETQYF. DNA of the CDR3: TGTGCCAGCACCTCTAGGACAGGGTGGGAGACCCAGTACTTC.

This chain joins TRBV5-1 and TRBJ2-2; 9 bases align to TRBD1. V was pared by 4 bases and J by 7 bases, with 8 bases of the junction left unmatched. The CDR3 spans 15 residues. Looked up from germline, CDR1 is SGHRS and CDR2 is YFSETQ. As DNA, the CDR3 is TGCGCCAGCAGCCTAAACAGGGGGCAGAACGGGGAGCTGTTTTTT. Amino acid sequence: CASSLNRGQNGELFF.

This clonotype was counted only a few times. The chain joins TRBV3-1 to TRBJ2-7; 8 bases align to TRBD1. Germline assignment: CDR1 LGHDT and CDR2 YNNKEL (reference sequence). CDR3 size: 15 residues. V shed 1 base, J shed 5 bases, and the junction held 7 bases outside the gene matches. For the CDR3, the DNA is TGTGCCAGCAGCCAAGGGGTGCGGACAGGGAACGAGCAGTACTTC. This gives the protein CASSQGVRTGNEQYF.

The genes are TRBV5-2 and TRBJ1-2; the D segment call TRBD1 is taken from the table without a DNA check. TRBV5-2 is termed a pseudogene. The CDR3 is 14 residues long. The CDR3 is CAMGPGRSHYGYTF. Here the CDR3 DNA reads TGTGCCATGGGCCCCGGGCGATCCCACTATGGCTACACCTTC.

The CDR3 nucleotides read TGTGCCAGCGCCTTGAGCGAGACCTCCTACGAGCAGTACTTC. It is translated as CASALSETSYEQYF. The genes are TRBV7-8 and TRBJ2-7, with unresolved D. The V end lost 8 bases, the J end lost 0 bases, and 14 bases lay between the germline ends. Germline V gene sequence: CDR1 SGHVS, CDR2 FQNEAQ. The CDR3 loop spans 14 amino acids.

The chain is built from TRBV29-1 and TRBJ2-3, with D tentatively TRBD1 (5 bases). V lost 0 bases to trimming and J lost 0 bases, with 13 bases between them. Germline CDR1 is SQVTM and CDR2 is ANQGSEA. This CDR3 is built from 16 residues. CDR3 amino acids: CSVEDPDRSSTDTQYF. The CDR3 DNA sequence: TGCAGCGTTGAAGACCCCGACAGATCTAGCACAGATACGCAGTATTTT.

The chain links TRBV12-3 or TRBV12-4 to TRBJ2-7; the D call may be TRBD1 or TRBD2 (5 bases each). This CDR3 contains 14 residues. Deletions cut 2 bases from V and 4 bases from J, with 12 bases between. CDR3 region: CASSLWGKGYEQYF. In DNA, the CDR3 is TGTGCCAGCAGTTTATGGGGGAAAGGATACGAGCAGTACTTC.

Many counts were recorded for this clonotype. J is TRBJ2-1 and V is TRBV27; tentative D call: TRBD1 (5 bases). Trimming took 5 bases from V and 4 from J, leaving 9 bases between them. The CDR3 loop spans 13 amino acids. Germline V lookup: CDR1 MNHEY, CDR2 SMNVEV (reference sequence). This chain's CDR3 is CASSATGYNEQFF. CDR3 bases: TGTGCCAGCAGTGCCACAGGATACAATGAGCAGTTCTTC.

This clonotype was counted many times. The chain links TRBV6-2 or TRBV6-3 to TRBJ2-5, with 12 bases lining up with TRBD2. The junction had 5 bases not matched to a gene; V was cut back by 2 bases and J by 1 base. Per germline, CDR1 MNHEY and CDR2 SVGEGT. The CDR3 is made up of 17 amino acids. The CDR3 loop is CASSYRGLAGFQETQYF. Here the CDR3 DNA reads TGTGCCAGCAGTTACCGTGGACTAGCGGGATTCCAAGAGACCCAGTACTTC.